This TCR beta chain was recovered during a study of blood T cell repertoires in COVID-19 (dated by TCRdb to about 2020). At the level of the whole study: Collaborator samples came from the United States, Italy and Spain and covered acute and convalescent phases of COVID-19. The prospective study material was composed of cDNA or gDNA derived from T cells, B-cell-depleted T cells, or PBMCs. Deeply sampled blood TCRbeta repertoires from subjects exposed to, actively infected with, or recovered from COVID-19 were included in the dataset. The repertoires were released in a freely available public database meant as a resource for research on the immune response to SARS-CoV-2. The samples were drawn from the first 160 participants of the ongoing ImmuneRACE study and from 1,254 subjects provided by 6 global collaborators. Nearly every sample came with metadata listing a de-identified subject ID, COVID-19 status, age in years and sex. Where HLA class I and class II types were available, the types were taken from metadata supplied by the sample provider, not from assay-based typing.

Deletion took 0 bases off V and 1 base off J, with a span of 11 bases between the germline ends. The CDR3 runs 15 amino acids, cysteine and phenylalanine included. Solely the CDR3 DNA is kept, with 45 bases framed from the first base. Based on the germline V gene (reference sequence), the CDR1 and CDR2 sequences are SGHKS and YYEKEE. TCRbeta CDR3 regions were amplified from genomic DNA using the immunoSEQ Assay, a bias-controlled multiplex PCR. The source study handled its data this way. Nucleated cell counts per sample were estimated from amplification of reference gene primers within the assay. Sequence reads were collapsed and filtered to measure the absolute abundance of every unique TCRbeta CDR3 rearrangement. For each sample, productive Simpson clonality was calculated by taking the square root of Simpson's diversity index across productive rearrangements. This immuneACCESS table, as held by TCRdb, lists in-frame sequences with V and J called but not all clones. Of the missing ones, under half trace to an unresolved V gene in checked studies; the others have no known cause. V and J calls and clone size are given by that table; D and trimming were obtained from the DNA. The sample table contains 200,000 or so clones; only one count was recorded for roughly 84% of them. Of the sample, 7% to 9% falls within the top ten clones.

Enrolling through a virtual design, the prospective study's participants ranged in age from roughly 18 to 90 years and lived across roughly 24 United States geographic areas. In the prospective study, cohorts were assigned on the basis of participant-reported clinical history obtained from a screening survey and a study questionnaire. ImmuneRACE Cohort 3 recovered participants were defined by two consecutive negative NP/OP PCR tests, healthcare professional clearance, or symptom resolution. Mobile phlebotomists in the prospective study collected whole blood, serum and a nasopharyngeal or oropharyngeal swab from every participant. Over a 2-month period, participants in the prospective study had the option of providing additional blood draws and questionnaires. Prospective study blood samples were shipped either frozen or at room temperature before DNA extraction. Here is what the overall study found, with its caveats: The quantity of clinical and demographic metadata differed by source and by participant and was supplied without curation.

In the case of this clone: Its antigen remains unidentified. There are no base qualities to consult, and no much larger clone falls within one base.

The rearrangement combines TRBV5-5 with TRBJ2-7, with a tentative D gene TRBD1 over 6 matching bases. The sequence was collected from a man aged 40-49 years who had recovered from COVID-19. The sample consisted of PBMCs or T cells enriched from blood (not recorded which). The DNA reads as follows: TGTGCCAGCAGCTTGGACGGGACATCGTCCTACGAGCAGTACTTC. It translates as CASSLDGTSSYEQYF.